This TCR beta chain was obtained from a study of T cell changes during pregnancy in multiple sclerosis. The germline V gene has CDR1 LGHNA and CDR2 YSLEER. The CDR3 is 17 residues long. Trimming cost V 0 bases and J 3 bases, with 16 bases left between them. Repertoires were generated with immunoSEQ multiplex PCR, while TCRdb's copy carries only in-frame clones and drops some. The data contain 50,000 or so clones, roughly 94% of them singletons. The sequence was collected from a female donor with multiple sclerosis, enrolled in a pregnancy study. This rearrangement joins TRBV4-3 to TRBJ2-3; a possible D gene is TRBD2 (6 bases). The specimen comprised CD4+ T cells from peripheral blood mononuclear cells, sampled in the second trimester of pregnancy. The CDR3 loop reads CASSQDLNGGYTDTQYF. As DNA, the CDR3 is TGCGCCAGCAGCCAAGATCTTAACGGGGGTTATACAGATACGCAGTATTTT.